This T cell receptor (beta chain) derives from a study of shared clonotypes between healthy human individuals. Findings and caveats of the study: Several donors shared approximately 5% of their naive CD4 clonotypes.

Deep-level running was used for the assay. The repertoire was sequenced with immunoSEQ multiplex PCR; TCRdb's copy has only in-frame clones and lacks some. The sample holds hundreds of thousands of clones, around four fifths seen once. This clone appeared a single time. Its target is unknown. Nashville, Tennessee was home to all donors, each a Caucasian adult. The CDR3 extends over 15 amino acids. Germline assignment: CDR1 SGHRS and CDR2 YFSETQ. V was pared by 7 bases and J by 6 bases, with 12 bases of the junction left unmatched. Sequences were obtained from memory CD4+ T cells sorted from blood. Subset in this sample: CD45RA-negative fraction. The source is a woman aged 25 to 39 in good health. This rearrangement joins TRBV5-1 to TRBJ2-1; TRBD1 aligns across 8 bases. The CDR3 region is CASGAWTGILNEQFF. CDR3 DNA: TGCGCCAGCGGGGCCTGGACAGGGATTCTCAATGAGCAGTTCTTC.